The 10 T cell receptor beta chains below were found in one sample sequenced in a study of OX40 agonist ivuxolimab in advanced cancers. Profiled with immunoSEQ multiplex PCR; TCRdb holds only in-frame clones, not every one. The data contain about 7,000 clones, around 75% of them singletons. The sequencing here drew on CD4+ or CD8+ T cells sorted from blood, taken in a trial of the OX40 agonist ivuxolimab. These receptors came from an adult with an advanced solid tumor such as melanoma, head and neck, liver or kidney cancer.

This clone has a handful of counts. J is TRBJ1-2 and V is TRBV5-4, with 8 nucleotides matching TRBD1. V gave up 4 bases and J gave up 7 bases; unmatched junction bases: 9. This CDR3 region has 14 residues. In germline, CDR1 is SGHNT, CDR2 YYREEE (reference sequence). In DNA form, the CDR3 reads TGTGCCAGCAGCCTAGGACAGGGTTGGAGTGGCTACACCTTC. Its protein is CASSLGQGWSGYTF.

The rearrangement links TRBV19 to TRBJ1-1; D perhaps matches TRBD1 (5 bases). The germline V and J ends were trimmed by 6 bases and 1 base, with 12 bases remaining between them. The V gene's germline CDR1 is LNHDA and CDR2 SQIVND (reference sequence). The CDR3 totals 14 residues. The CDR3 sequence is CASRGWQGNTEAFF. CDR3 sequence (DNA): TGTGCCAGTAGAGGGTGGCAGGGGAACACTGAAGCTTTCTTT.

The chain combines TRBV4-1 with TRBJ2-5, with 11 nucleotides matching TRBD2. In germline, CDR1 is MGHRA, CDR2 YSYEKL. Trimming cost V 1 base and J 6 bases; bases outside gene matches: 4. This CDR3 contains 15 residues. The CDR3 spells CASSQGASGGQTQYF. CDR3 coding DNA: TGCGCCAGCAGCCAAGGGGCTAGCGGGGGGCAGACCCAGTACTTC.

The V call is TRBV25-1, the J call TRBJ2-7, with TRBD1 matching 8 bases. V shed 2 bases and J 2 bases; nucleotides not matched to a gene: 5. Per the germline V gene, CDR1 is MGHDK and CDR2 is SYGVNS. This CDR3 is 15 amino acids long. CDR3 residues: CASSEKGTGPYEQYF. In DNA form, the CDR3 reads TGTGCCAGCAGTGAAAAAGGGACAGGTCCCTACGAGCAGTACTTC.

This clone is termed medium-sized. This chain links TRBV7-9 with TRBJ1-2, with 8 bases that match TRBD1. V shed 5 bases, J shed 8 bases, and the junction held 4 bases outside the gene matches. CDR1 is SEHNR, CDR2 FQNEAQ, per germline (reference sequence). CDR3 length: 12 amino acids. For the CDR3, the DNA is TGTGCCAGCAGCCCAGACAGGGGAGGCTACACCTTC. Translating gives CASSPDRGGYTF.

With respect to this clone: The same CDR3 is also encoded by other DNA sequences in this sample. This chain connects TRBV6-1 to TRBJ1-6, with unresolved D. V lost 5 bases and J lost 7, with 12 bases in between. Germline V gives CDR1 MNHNS, CDR2 SASEGT. The CDR3 runs 14 residues. The CDR3 loop reads CASSWGKENSPLHF. The CDR3, as DNA: TGTGCCAGCAGTTGGGGAAAAGAGAATTCACCCCTCCACTTT.

This chain connects TRBV6-5 to TRBJ2-7; D is unresolved. CDR3 length: 12 amino acids. The ends were cut back, 4 bases at V and 2 bases at J, with 6 bases in the middle. Looked up from germline, CDR1 is MNHEY and CDR2 is SVGAGI. Here the CDR3 DNA reads TGTGCCAGCAGTTCTCCTACCTACGAGCAGTACTTC. Translation: CASSSPTYEQYF.

V gene TRBV19 combines with J gene TRBJ1-2; no clear D gene. Per germline, CDR1 LNHDA and CDR2 SQIVND (reference sequence). V lost 3 bases, J lost 6 bases, and 14 bases lay in between. This CDR3 contains 14 residues. The CDR3 spells CASSIGLSSHGYTF. For the CDR3, the DNA is TGTGCCAGTAGTATCGGTCTCTCCTCTCATGGCTACACCTTC.

V is TRBV6-1 and J is TRBJ1-2; D is possibly TRBD1 (5 bases). This CDR3 spans 16 amino acids. Trimming pared 0 bases from V and 6 bases from J, leaving 17 bases between. The germline CDR1 and CDR2 sequences are MNHNS and SASEGT. The chain's CDR3 is CASSEASGFYLDGYTF. CDR3 coding DNA: TGTGCCAGCAGTGAAGCGTCAGGGTTCTACTTGGATGGCTACACCTTC.

The chain is built from TRBV6-6 and TRBJ1-1; D is unclear. Trimming took off 2 bases at V and 2 bases at J, with 9 bases between the two ends. Germline V gene lookup returns CDR1 MNHNY and CDR2 SVGAGI (reference sequence). This CDR3 region has 14 residues. CDR3 coding DNA: TGTGCCAGCAGTTACCCAGGAGCTAACACTGAAGCTTTCTTT. It yields the protein CASSYPGANTEAFF.